This entry is about one T cell receptor (beta chain). The CDR3 loop spans 16 amino acids. Germline loops: CDR1 MNHNS, CDR2 SASEGT. V was clipped by 5 bases and J by 2 bases; unmatched bases: 10. The data were obtained in a study of blood T cell repertoires in COVID-19. About the research overall: PBMCs, B-cell-depleted T cells, or T cells were the source of the cDNA or gDNA that made up the material.

Under the authors' procedure: Estimates of nucleated cell counts were drawn from the amplification of reference gene primers. Data came from immunoSEQ multiplex PCR; TCRdb stores just in-frame clones and leaves some out. For V, J and clone size, that table is used; D and trimming come from the DNA. The sample includes about 140,000 clones, 70% to 85% of them seen just once. The TCR was taken from an elderly woman in a cohort sampled during active or convalescent COVID-19. The chain uses TRBV6-1 and TRBJ2-5; 8 bases match TRBD2. Sequenced sample: peripheral blood. The CDR3 reads CASSKGIAGNQETQYF. The DNA of the CDR3 is TGTGCCAGCAGTAAAGGGATAGCGGGGAATCAAGAGACCCAGTACTTC.